This T cell receptor (beta chain) originates from a study of shared clonotypes between healthy human individuals. The naive CD8 population came from CD45RO-negative cells selected for CCR7, without terminally differentiated effector memory CD45RA+ cells. Study observations and caveats: Rarefaction analysis demonstrated incomplete sorted-subset sequencing notwithstanding large depth. Since donors were few, the genetic and exposure-history diversity represented was limited.

Genomic DNA per cell subset filled all wells of several immunoSEQ plates. Sequenced by immunoSEQ multiplex PCR; TCRdb stores in-frame clones only, minus some. The data hold hundreds of thousands of clones, with roughly 96% observed a single time. As for this clone: The antigen remains undetermined.

V was trimmed by 6 bases and J by 1 base, leaving 10 bases between them. This CDR3 is built from 13 residues. Germline loops: CDR1 MDHEN, CDR2 SYDVKM. Material for sequencing was naive CD8+ T cells sorted from blood. This TCR was sampled from a young woman in good health. The chain joins TRBV28 to TRBJ2-7; possibly TRBD1 for D (6 bases). The chain's CDR3 is CASSNGQSYEQYF. CDR3 nucleotides: TGTGCCAGCAGCAACGGACAGTCCTACGAGCAGTACTTC. Based on the CDR3 plus reference TRBV28 and TRBJ2-7, the full variable domain is DVKVTQSSRYLVKRTGEKVFLECVQDMDHENMFWYRQDPGLGLRLIYFSYDVKMKEKGDIPEGYSVSREKKERFSLILESASTNQTSMYLCASSNGQSYEQYFGPGTRLTVT.